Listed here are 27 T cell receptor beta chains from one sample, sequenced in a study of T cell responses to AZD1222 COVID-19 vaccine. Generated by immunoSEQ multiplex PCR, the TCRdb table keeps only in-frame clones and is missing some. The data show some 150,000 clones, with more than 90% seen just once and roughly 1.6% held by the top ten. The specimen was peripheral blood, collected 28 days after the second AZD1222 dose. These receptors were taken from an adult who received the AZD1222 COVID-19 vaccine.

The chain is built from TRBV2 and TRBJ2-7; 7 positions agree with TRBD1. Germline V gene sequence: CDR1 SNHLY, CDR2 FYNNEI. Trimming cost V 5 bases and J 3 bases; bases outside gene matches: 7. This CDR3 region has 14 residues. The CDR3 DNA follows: TGTGCCAGCAGTACGCAGGGGGTAGTCTACGAGCAGTACTTC. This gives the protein CASSTQGVVYEQYF.

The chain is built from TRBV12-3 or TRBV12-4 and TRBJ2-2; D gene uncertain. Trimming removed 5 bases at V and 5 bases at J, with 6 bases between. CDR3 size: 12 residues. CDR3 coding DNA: TGTGCCAGCAGTCTCTATACCGGGGAGCTGTTTTTT. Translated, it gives CASSLYTGELFF.

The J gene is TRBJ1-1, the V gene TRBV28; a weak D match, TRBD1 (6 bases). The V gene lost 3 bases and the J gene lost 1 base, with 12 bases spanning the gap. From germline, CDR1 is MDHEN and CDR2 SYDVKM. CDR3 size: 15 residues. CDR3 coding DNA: TGTGCCAGCAGTTTGCGGACAGTCCGGAACACTGAAGCTTTCTTT. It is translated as CASSLRTVRNTEAFF.

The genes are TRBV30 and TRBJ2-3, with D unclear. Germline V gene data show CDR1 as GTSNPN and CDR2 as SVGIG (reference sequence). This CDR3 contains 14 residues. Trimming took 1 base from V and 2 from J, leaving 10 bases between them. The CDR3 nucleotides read TGTGCCTGGAGTGGATCGGCCTTCACAGATACGCAGTATTTT. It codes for CAWSGSAFTDTQYF.

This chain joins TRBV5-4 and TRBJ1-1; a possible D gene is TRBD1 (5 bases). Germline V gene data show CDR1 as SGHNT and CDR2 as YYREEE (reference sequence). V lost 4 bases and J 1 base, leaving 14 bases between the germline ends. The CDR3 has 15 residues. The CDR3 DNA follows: TGTGCCAGCAGCGCGGGGCAGAGACAGAACACTGAAGCTTTCTTT. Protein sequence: CASSAGQRQNTEAFF. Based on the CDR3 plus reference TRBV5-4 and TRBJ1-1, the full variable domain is ETGVTQSPTHLIKTRGQQVTLRCSSQSGHNTVSWYQQALGQGPQFIFQYYREEENGRGNFPPRFSGLQFPNYSSELNVNALELDDSALYLCASSAGQRQNTEAFFGQGTRLTVV.

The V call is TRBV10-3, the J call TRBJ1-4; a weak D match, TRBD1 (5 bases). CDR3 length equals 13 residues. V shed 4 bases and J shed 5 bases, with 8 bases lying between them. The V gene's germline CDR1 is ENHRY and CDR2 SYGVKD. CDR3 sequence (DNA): TGTGCCATCAGTGTCAGGGTAAATGAAAAACTGTTTTTT. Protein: CAISVRVNEKLFF.

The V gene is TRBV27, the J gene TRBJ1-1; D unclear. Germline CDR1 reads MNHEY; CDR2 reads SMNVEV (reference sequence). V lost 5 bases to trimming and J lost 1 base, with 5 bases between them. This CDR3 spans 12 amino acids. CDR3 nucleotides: TGTGCCAGCAGTGGGGAGAACACTGAAGCTTTCTTT. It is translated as CASSGENTEAFF.

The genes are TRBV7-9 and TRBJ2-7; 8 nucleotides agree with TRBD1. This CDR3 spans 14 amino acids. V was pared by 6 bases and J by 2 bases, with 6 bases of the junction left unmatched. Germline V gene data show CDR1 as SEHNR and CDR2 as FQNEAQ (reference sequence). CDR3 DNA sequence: TGTGCCAGCAGTCGTCAGGGGGCCCCCTACGAGCAGTACTTC. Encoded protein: CASSRQGAPYEQYF.

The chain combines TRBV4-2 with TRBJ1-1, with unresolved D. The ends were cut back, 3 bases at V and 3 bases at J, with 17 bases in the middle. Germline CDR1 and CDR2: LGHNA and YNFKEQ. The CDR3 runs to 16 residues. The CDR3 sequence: CASSHPWPILDTEAFF. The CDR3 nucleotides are TGTGCCAGCAGCCACCCCTGGCCAATCCTTGACACTGAAGCTTTCTTT.

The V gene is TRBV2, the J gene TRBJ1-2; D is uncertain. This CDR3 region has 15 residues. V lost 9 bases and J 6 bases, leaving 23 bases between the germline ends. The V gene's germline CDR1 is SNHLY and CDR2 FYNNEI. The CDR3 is CAREPEGTLKHGYTF. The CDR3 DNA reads TGTGCCAGGGAGCCTGAAGGCACTCTTAAACATGGCTACACCTTC.

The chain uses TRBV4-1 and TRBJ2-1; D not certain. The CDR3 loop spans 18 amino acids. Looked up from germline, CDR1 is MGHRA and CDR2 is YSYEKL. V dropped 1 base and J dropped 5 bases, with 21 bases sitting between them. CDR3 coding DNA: TGCGCCAGCAGCCAAGTAATCTTGAGACAACGCACCAACAATGAGCAGTTCTTC. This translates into CASSQVILRQRTNNEQFF.

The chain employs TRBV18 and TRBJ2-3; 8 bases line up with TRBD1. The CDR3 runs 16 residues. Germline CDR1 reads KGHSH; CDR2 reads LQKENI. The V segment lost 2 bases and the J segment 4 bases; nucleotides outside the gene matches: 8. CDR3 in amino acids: CASSPFGQGRSDTQYF. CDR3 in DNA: TGTGCCAGCTCACCATTCGGACAGGGAAGGTCAGATACGCAGTATTTT.

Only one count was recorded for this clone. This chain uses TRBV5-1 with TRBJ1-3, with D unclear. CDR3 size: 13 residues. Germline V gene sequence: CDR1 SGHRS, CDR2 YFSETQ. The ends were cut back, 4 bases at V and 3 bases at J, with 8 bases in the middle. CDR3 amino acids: CASSPPFGNTIYF. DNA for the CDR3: TGCGCCAGCAGCCCGCCGTTTGGAAACACCATATATTTT.

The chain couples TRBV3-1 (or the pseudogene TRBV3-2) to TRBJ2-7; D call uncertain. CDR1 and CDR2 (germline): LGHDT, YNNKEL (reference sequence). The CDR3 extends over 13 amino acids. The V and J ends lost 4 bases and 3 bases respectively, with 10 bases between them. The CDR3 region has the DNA TGTGCCAGCAGCCGCCTGGGCAGCTACGAGCAGTACTTC. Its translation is CASSRLGSYEQYF.

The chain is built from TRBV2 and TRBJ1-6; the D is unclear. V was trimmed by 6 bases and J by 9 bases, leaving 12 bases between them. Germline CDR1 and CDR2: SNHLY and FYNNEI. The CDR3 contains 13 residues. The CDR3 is CASRREGVSPLHF. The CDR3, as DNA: TGTGCCAGCAGGCGGGAAGGCGTTTCACCCCTCCACTTT.

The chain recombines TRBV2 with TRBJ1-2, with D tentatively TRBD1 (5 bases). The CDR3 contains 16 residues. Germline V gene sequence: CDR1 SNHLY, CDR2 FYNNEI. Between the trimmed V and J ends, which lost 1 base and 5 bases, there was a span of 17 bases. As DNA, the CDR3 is TGTGCCAGCAGTGAAGATTATAATGCAGGGAGTTATGGCTACACCTTC. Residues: CASSEDYNAGSYGYTF.

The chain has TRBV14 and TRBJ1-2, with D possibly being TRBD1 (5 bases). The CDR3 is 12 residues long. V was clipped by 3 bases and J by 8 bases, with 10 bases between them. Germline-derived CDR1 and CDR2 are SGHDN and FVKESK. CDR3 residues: CASSHSNRGYTF. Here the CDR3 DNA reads TGTGCCAGCAGCCATTCGAACAGGGGCTACACCTTC.

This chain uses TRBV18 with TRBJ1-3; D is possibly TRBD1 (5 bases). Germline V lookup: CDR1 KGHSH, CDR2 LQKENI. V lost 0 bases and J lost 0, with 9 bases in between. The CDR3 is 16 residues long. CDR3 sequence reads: CASSPPQAISGNTIYF. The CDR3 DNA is TGTGCCAGCTCACCACCACAGGCCATCTCTGGAAACACCATATATTTT.

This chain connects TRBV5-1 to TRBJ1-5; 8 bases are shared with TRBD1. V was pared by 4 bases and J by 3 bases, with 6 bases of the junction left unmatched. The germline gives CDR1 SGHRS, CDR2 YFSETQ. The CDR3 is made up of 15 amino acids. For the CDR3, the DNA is TGCGCCAGCAGCCGGACAGGGAGGTCCAATCAGCCCCAGCATTTT. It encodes CASSRTGRSNQPQHF.

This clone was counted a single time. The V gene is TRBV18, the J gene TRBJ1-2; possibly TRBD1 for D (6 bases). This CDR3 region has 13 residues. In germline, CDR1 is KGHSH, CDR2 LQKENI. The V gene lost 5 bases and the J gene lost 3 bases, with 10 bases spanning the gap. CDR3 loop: CASSSRQDYGYTF. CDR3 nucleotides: TGTGCCAGCTCATCCAGACAGGACTATGGCTACACCTTC.

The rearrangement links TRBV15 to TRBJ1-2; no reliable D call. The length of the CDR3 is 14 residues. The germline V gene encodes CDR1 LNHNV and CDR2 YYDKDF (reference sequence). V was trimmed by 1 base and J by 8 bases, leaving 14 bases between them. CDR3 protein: CATSRGAGSGGYTF. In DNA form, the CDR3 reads TGTGCCACCAGCAGAGGGGCGGGCAGTGGGGGCTACACCTTC.

CDR3 nucleotides: TGTGCCAGTAGTACCCCGCAGAACTATGGCTACACCTTC. Protein product: CASSTPQNYGYTF. The chain recombines TRBV19 with TRBJ1-2; D is uncertain. The CDR3 has 13 amino acids. CDR1 LNHDA and CDR2 SQIVND come from the germline V gene (reference sequence). Deletions cut 4 bases from V and 2 bases from J, with 8 bases between.

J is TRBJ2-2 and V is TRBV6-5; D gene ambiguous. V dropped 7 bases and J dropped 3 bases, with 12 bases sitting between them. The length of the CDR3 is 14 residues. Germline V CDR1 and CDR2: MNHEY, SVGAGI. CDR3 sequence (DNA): TGTGCCAGCAACCCTAATTCTTACACCGGGGAGCTGTTTTTT. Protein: CASNPNSYTGELFF.

In DNA, the CDR3 is TGTGCCAGCAGGCCCGGGGCCGGCAGAAGGAACAATGAGCAGTTCTTC. As protein: CASRPGAGRRNNEQFF. J is TRBJ2-1 and V is TRBV7-9, with D possibly called TRBD1 or TRBD2 (5 bases each). V was trimmed by 6 bases and J by 5 bases, leaving 20 bases between them. The germline gives CDR1 SEHNR, CDR2 FQNEAQ (reference sequence). The CDR3 loop spans 16 amino acids.

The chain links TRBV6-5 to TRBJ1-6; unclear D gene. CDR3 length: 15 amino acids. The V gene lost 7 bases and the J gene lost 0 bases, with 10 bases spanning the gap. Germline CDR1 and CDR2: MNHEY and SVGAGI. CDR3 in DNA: TGTGCCAGCAATAAGGTTAACTCCTATAATTCACCCCTCCACTTT. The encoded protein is CASNKVNSYNSPLHF.

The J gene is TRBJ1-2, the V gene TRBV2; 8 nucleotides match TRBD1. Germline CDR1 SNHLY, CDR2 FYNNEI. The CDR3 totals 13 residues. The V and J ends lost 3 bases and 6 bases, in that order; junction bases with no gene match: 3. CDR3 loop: CASSDQGADGYTF. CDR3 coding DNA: TGTGCCAGCAGTGATCAGGGGGCCGATGGCTACACCTTC.

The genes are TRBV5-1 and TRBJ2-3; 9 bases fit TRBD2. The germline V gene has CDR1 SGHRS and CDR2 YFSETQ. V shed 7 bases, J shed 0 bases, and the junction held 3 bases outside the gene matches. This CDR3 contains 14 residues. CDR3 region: CASASGVSTDTQYF. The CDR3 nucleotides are TGCGCCAGCGCTAGCGGGGTTAGCACAGATACGCAGTATTTT.